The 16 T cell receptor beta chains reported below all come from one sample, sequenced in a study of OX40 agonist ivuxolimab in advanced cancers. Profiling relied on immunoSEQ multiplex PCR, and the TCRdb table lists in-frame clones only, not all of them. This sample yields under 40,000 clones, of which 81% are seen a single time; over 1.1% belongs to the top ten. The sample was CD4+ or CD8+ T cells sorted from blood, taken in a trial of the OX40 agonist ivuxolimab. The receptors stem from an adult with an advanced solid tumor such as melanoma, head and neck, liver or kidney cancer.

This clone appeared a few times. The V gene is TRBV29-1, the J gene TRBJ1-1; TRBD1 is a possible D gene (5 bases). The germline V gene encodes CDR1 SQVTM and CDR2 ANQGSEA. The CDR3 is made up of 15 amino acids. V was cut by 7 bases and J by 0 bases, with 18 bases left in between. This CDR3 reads CSGGHLQGVNTEAFF. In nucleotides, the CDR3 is TGCAGCGGTGGACACCTCCAAGGAGTGAACACTGAAGCTTTCTTT.

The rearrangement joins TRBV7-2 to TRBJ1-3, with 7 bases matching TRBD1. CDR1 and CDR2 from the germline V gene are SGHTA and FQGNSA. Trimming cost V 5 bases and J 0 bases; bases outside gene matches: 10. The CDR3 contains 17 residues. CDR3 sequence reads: CASSPRTGLLSGNTIYF. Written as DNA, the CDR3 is TGTGCCAGCAGCCCCCGGACAGGACTACTCTCTGGAAACACCATATATTTT.

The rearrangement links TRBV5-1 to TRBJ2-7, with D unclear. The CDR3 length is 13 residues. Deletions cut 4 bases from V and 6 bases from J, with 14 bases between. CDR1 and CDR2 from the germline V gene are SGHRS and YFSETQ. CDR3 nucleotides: TGCGCCAGCAGCATGGCTGGGGTAGGCGAGCAGTACTTC. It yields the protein CASSMAGVGEQYF.

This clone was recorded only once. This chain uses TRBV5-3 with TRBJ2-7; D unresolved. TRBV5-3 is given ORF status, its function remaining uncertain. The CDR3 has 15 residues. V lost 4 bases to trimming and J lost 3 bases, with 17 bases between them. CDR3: CARSPKDGSYYEQYF. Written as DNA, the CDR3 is TGTGCCAGAAGCCCGAAGGACGGTTCCTACTACGAGCAGTACTTC.

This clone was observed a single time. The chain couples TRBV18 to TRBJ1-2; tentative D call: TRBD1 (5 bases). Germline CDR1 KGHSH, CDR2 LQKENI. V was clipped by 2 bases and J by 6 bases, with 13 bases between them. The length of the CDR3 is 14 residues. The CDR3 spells CASSPVQGKDGYTF. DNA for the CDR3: TGTGCCAGCTCACCAGTTCAGGGAAAAGATGGCTACACCTTC.

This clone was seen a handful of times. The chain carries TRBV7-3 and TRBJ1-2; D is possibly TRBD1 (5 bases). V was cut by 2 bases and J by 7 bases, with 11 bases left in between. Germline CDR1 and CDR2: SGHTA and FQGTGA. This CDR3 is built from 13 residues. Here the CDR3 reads CASSLVSGTGYTF. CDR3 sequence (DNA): TGTGCCAGCAGCTTAGTCTCAGGGACTGGCTACACCTTC.

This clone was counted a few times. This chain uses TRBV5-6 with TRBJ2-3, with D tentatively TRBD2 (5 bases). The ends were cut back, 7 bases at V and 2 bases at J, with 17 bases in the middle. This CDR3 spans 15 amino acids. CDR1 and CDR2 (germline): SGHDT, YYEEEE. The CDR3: CASDTDYLNTDTQYF. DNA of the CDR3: TGTGCCAGCGATACCGACTACCTAAACACAGATACGCAGTATTTT.

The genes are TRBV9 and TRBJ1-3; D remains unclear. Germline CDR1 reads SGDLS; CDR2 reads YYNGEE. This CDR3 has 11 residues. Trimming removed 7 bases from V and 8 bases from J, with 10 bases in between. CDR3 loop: CASGRPDTIYF. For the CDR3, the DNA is TGTGCCAGCGGTAGACCCGACACCATATATTTT.

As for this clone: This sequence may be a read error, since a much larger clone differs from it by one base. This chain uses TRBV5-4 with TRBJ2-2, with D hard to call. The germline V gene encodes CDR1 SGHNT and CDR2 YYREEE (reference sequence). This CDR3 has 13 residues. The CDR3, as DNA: TGCGCCAGCAGCCAAGATATCACCGGGGAGCTGTTTTTT. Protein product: CASSQDITGELFF.

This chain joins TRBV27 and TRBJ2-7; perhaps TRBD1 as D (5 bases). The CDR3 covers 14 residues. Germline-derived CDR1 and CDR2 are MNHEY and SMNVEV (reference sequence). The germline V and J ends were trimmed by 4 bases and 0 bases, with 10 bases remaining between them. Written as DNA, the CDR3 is TGTGCCAGCAGTTCGAGGACAACCTCCTACGAGCAGTACTTC. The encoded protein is CASSSRTTSYEQYF.

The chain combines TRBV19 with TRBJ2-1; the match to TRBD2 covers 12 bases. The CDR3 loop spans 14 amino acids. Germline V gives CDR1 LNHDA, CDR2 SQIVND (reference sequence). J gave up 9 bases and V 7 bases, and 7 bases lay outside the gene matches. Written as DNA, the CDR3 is TGTGCCAGTAATCCCCAACTAGCGGGAGGTGAGCAGTTCTTC. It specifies CASNPQLAGGEQFF.

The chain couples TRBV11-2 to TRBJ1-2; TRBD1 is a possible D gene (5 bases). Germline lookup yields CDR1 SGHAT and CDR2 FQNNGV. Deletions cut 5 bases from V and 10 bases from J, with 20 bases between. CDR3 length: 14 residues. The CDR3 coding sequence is TGTGCCAGCAGCCCCACCGGGACCCCCGGATTCTACACCTTC. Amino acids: CASSPTGTPGFYTF. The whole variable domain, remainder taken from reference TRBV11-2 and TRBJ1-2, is EAGVAQSPRYKIIEKRQSVAFWCNPISGHATLYWYQQILGQGPKLLIQFQNNGVVDDSQLPKDRFSAERLKGVDSTLKIQPAKLEDSAVYLCASSPTGTPGFYTFGSGTRLTVV.

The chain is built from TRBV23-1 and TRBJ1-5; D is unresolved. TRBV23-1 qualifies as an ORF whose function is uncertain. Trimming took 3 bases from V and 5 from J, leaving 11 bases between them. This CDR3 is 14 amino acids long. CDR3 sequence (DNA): TGCGCCAGCAGTCACTTTCCTCTCCATCAGCCCCAGCATTTT. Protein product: CASSHFPLHQPQHF.

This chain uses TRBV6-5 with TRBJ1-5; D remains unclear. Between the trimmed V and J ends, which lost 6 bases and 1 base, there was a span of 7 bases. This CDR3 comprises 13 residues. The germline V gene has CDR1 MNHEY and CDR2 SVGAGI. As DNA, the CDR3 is TGTGCCAGCAGGACGGCCAGCAATCAGCCCCAGCATTTT. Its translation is CASRTASNQPQHF.

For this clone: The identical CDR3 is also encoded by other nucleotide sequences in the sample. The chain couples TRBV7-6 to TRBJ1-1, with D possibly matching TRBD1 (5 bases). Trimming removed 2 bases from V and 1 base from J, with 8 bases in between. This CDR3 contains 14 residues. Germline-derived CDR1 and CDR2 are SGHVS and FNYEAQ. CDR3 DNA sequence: TGTGCCAGCAGCTTAACCGGGGCGAACACTGAAGCTTTCTTT. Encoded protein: CASSLTGANTEAFF.

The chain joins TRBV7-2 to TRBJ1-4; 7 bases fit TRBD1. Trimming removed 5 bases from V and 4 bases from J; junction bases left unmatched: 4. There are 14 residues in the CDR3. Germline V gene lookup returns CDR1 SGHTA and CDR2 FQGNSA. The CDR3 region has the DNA TGTGCCAGCAGCAGGGACAGATATAATGAAAAACTGTTTTTT. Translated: CASSRDRYNEKLFF.